The source of this TCR beta chain is a study of cytomegalovirus exposure and HLA in healthy donors. Notes on the study in general: In all likelihood, a cluster of highly shared sequence variants was a sequencing artifact. Later genetic work tied a missense DCLRE1C variant to beta-chain V and J trimming. Earlier findings revealed that most TCR beta V segments proved productive either about 87% or about 30% of the time. In the analysis, some V segments, TRBV6-2 and TRBV6-3 included, were excluded as indistinguishable.

Turning to this clone: The target antigen is unknown.

The V segment lost 3 bases and the J segment 3 bases; nucleotides outside the gene matches: 7. Germline loops: CDR1 LNHDA, CDR2 SQIVND (reference sequence). CDR3 length equals 16 residues. The PCR ran on 60 Vbeta and 13 Jbeta primers. The repertoire was sequenced with immunoSEQ multiplex PCR; TCRdb's copy has only in-frame clones and lacks some. This sample has approximately 120,000 clones; 10% to 13% occur once, and the top ten carry roughly 4.6%. The sequenced sample was PBMCs. J is TRBJ1-5 and V is TRBV19; 8 positions match TRBD1. The origin of this receptor is a woman younger than 30 in good health and CMV-seropositive. CDR3 region: CASSIGGTGLNQPQHF. The CDR3 nucleotides read TGTGCCAGTAGTATTGGCGGGACAGGACTCAATCAGCCCCAGCATTTT.